Described below is a single T cell receptor (beta chain) sequence and its context. TCRbeta library construction was performed incorporating unique molecular identifiers. TCRdb passed the PCR reads through MiXCR, listing each CDR3 protein once. This table has hundreds of thousands of distinct CDR3 sequences, about 16% appearing once. The data derive from a study of T-cell reconstitution after alpha-beta-depleted transplantation in children. Between the trimmed V and J ends, which lost 4 bases and 4 bases, there was a span of 15 bases. CDR3 size: 16 residues. Germline V CDR1 and CDR2: SGHRS, YFSETQ. The sequence was collected from a human donor who donated a stem cell graft to a child with acute lymphoblastic leukemia. This chain connects TRBV5-1 to TRBJ2-6; D is uncertain. The material was PBMCs from the stem cell graft donor, obtained from the stem cell graft. CDR3 sequence reads: CASSRGGETGANVLTF. DNA of the CDR3: TGCGCCAGCAGCCGTGGTGGGGAAACGGGGGCCAACGTCCTGACTTTC. Filled out from reference TRBV5-1 and TRBJ2-6, the complete variable domain reads KAGVTQTPRYLIKTRGQQVTLSCSPISGHRSVSWYQQTPGQGLQFLFEYFSETQRNKGNFPGRFSGRQFSNSRSEMNVSTLELGDSALYLCASSRGGETGANVLTFGAGSRLTVL.